This T cell receptor beta chain was captured by sequencing in a study of cytomegalovirus exposure and HLA in healthy donors. As for the study in general: The approximately 120 validation repertoires were reported in a later analysis to have been generated on the same platform as the roughly 630 first-cohort repertoires.

Study conclusions and caveats: Despite most TCR sequences being rare, some public TCRs occurred in many donors. Cytomegalovirus association was listed for about 170 TCR beta chains. Later, an analysis found that TCR clusters from the first cohort tended to co-occur in the roughly 110 validation repertoires.

Notes on this clone: Its specificity is unknown.

Looked up from germline, CDR1 is SGHAT and CDR2 is FQNNGV. The junction had 8 bases not matched to a gene; V was cut back by 5 bases and J by 2 bases. The CDR3 has 16 residues. The table came from immunoSEQ multiplex PCR; TCRdb's copy has only in-frame clones and leaves some out. This sample has about 120,000 clones; around 86% occur once, and the top ten carry roughly 5%. V is TRBV11-2 and J is TRBJ2-3; 9 bases align to TRBD2. The sequence derives from a man aged 18 to 30 in good health and CMV-seronegative. The specimen sequenced was PBMCs. CDR3 sequence: CASSLIAGAPTDTQYF. DNA for the CDR3: TGTGCCAGCAGCCTAATAGCGGGGGCCCCCACAGATACGCAGTATTTT.